A single sample is the source of the 32 T cell receptor beta chains below, sequenced in a study of identical twins. Using its own MiXCR run on the 5' RACE reads, TCRdb lists one record per CDR3 protein. Of roughly 350,000 distinct CDR3 sequences in the sample, approximately 8.7% were seen once. The sequencing sample was made of naive T cells sorted from blood. The receptors were gathered from a woman aged 45-60 years in good health.

V gene TRBV20-1 combines with J gene TRBJ2-1; a weak D match, TRBD1 (5 bases). V lost 2 bases to trimming and J lost 7 bases, with 9 bases between them. The CDR3 consists of 12 residues. Germline CDR1 and CDR2: DFQATT and SNEGSKA (reference sequence). The CDR3 DNA sequence: TGCAGTGCTAGACCCAGGGTAAATGAGCAGTTCTTC. Amino acids: CSARPRVNEQFF.

This clonotype was recorded at least ten times. The chain uses TRBV27 and TRBJ2-3; D may be TRBD1 (6 bases). Germline CDR1 MNHEY, CDR2 SMNVEV (reference sequence). The CDR3 covers 15 residues. Trimming pared 5 bases from V and 3 bases from J, leaving 15 bases between. This chain's CDR3 is CASSLYRDTTDTQYF. CDR3 sequence (DNA): TGTGCCAGCAGTCTTTACCGGGACACAACAGATACGCAGTATTTT.

This clonotype was recorded at least ten times. The J gene is TRBJ2-3, the V gene TRBV5-1, with D possibly being TRBD2 (6 bases). Trimming removed 4 bases at V and 5 bases at J, with 14 bases between. Germline values: CDR1 SGHRS, CDR2 YFSETQ. The CDR3 is made up of 14 amino acids. DNA of the CDR3: TGCGCCAGCAGCCTAGCCCCGGGGGAAGATACGCAGTATTTT. This sequence encodes CASSLAPGEDTQYF.

This rearrangement joins TRBV14 to TRBJ2-3, with 10 nucleotides matching TRBD2. Germline V gene sequence: CDR1 SGHDN, CDR2 FVKESK. This CDR3 region has 13 residues. J was trimmed by 8 bases and V by 8 bases; bases with no gene match: 7. In DNA form, the CDR3 reads TGTGCCAGCGGACTAGCGGACGGTCTTACGCAGTATTTT. Translation: CASGLADGLTQYF.

This chain's CDR3 is CSAPRTSGRAGNEQFF. DNA for the CDR3: TGCAGTGCGCCCCGGACTAGCGGGAGGGCCGGCAATGAGCAGTTCTTC. This chain links TRBV20-1 with TRBJ2-1, with 15 bases matching TRBD2. CDR1 is DFQATT, CDR2 SNEGSKA, per germline (reference sequence). This CDR3 is 16 amino acids long. The V segment lost 6 bases and the J segment 6 bases; nucleotides outside the gene matches: 9.

There are many counts of this clonotype. This rearrangement joins TRBV12-3 or TRBV12-4 to TRBJ1-2; D is perhaps TRBD1 (5 bases). Trimming removed 4 bases at V and 2 bases at J, with 14 bases between. The CDR3 contains 15 residues. CDR3 nucleotides: TGTGCCAGCAGTTACTCTGGAGGGGCGAACTATGGCTACACCTTC. Translated, it gives CASSYSGGANYGYTF.

The chain carries TRBV25-1 and TRBJ2-7; D gene ambiguous. CDR3 length: 14 residues. The V end lost 3 bases, the J end lost 1 base, and 10 bases lay between the germline ends. In germline, CDR1 is MGHDK, CDR2 SYGVNS. The CDR3 sequence is CASSDSPVSYEQYF. The CDR3 DNA is TGTGCCAGCAGTGACAGCCCGGTGTCCTACGAGCAGTACTTC.

This clonotype was counted many times. The chain has TRBV3-1 and TRBJ2-7, with D possibly TRBD2 on 5 matching bases. CDR1 is LGHDT and CDR2 is YNNKEL in the germline V gene (reference sequence). The V end was cut by 0 bases, the J end by 1 base, with 10 bases between. This CDR3 is 15 amino acids long. CDR3 in amino acids: CASSQENGESYEQYF. Written as DNA, the CDR3 is TGTGCCAGCAGCCAAGAGAATGGGGAGTCCTACGAGCAGTACTTC.

This clonotype was recorded at least ten times. The rearrangement joins TRBV7-2 to TRBJ2-3; 10 bases map to TRBD2. CDR3 length: 16 residues. Germline assignment: CDR1 SGHTA and CDR2 FQGNSA. V lost 4 bases to trimming and J lost 6 bases; unmatched junction nucleotides: 10. CDR3 nucleotide sequence: TGTGCCAGCAGCTCCCGGACTAGCGGAGATCGGGATACGCAGTATTTT. Its translation: CASSSRTSGDRDTQYF.

This clonotype was observed a few times. The chain combines TRBV12-5 with TRBJ1-1, with TRBD1 matching 9 bases. The trim removed 1 base at V and 5 bases at J, leaving 2 bases unmatched. This CDR3 has 14 amino acids. Germline-derived CDR1 and CDR2 are LGHNT and FRNRAP. Written as DNA, the CDR3 is TGTGCTAGTGGTTTGGGAGGACAGGGGACTGAAGCTTTCTTT. Translated: CASGLGGQGTEAFF.

This clonotype came up a few times. This sequence joins TRBV29-1 and TRBJ1-2; D unresolved. V gave up 2 bases and J gave up 5 bases, with 15 bases separating them. Per germline, CDR1 SQVTM and CDR2 ANQGSEA. The CDR3 length is 14 residues. The CDR3 DNA reads TGCAGCGTTGAATCACCGAGGCGACCATATGGCTACACCTTC. Encoded protein: CSVESPRRPYGYTF.

The rearrangement joins TRBV6-2 or TRBV6-3 to TRBJ2-7; 7 positions agree with TRBD2. The CDR3 runs to 14 residues. The V segment lost 7 bases and the J segment 0 bases; nucleotides outside the gene matches: 6. The germline CDR1 and CDR2 sequences are MNHEY and SVGEGT. CDR3 loop: CASTPSGFSYEQYF. The CDR3 nucleotides are TGTGCCAGCACCCCTAGCGGATTCTCCTACGAGCAGTACTTC.

This clonotype occurred a few times. V is TRBV2 and J is TRBJ2-3; TRBD2 matches 8 bases. This CDR3 has 14 residues. Looked up from germline, CDR1 is SNHLY and CDR2 is FYNNEI. The V segment lost 5 bases and the J segment 3 bases; nucleotides outside the gene matches: 4. CDR3 sequence: CASSTRLATDTQYF. Written as DNA, the CDR3 is TGTGCCAGCAGTACTCGACTAGCGACAGATACGCAGTATTTT.

This clonotype was recorded many times. The chain has TRBV9 and TRBJ2-1; D is unresolved. The CDR3 runs 13 residues. Trimming cost V 6 bases and J 8 bases, with 15 bases left between them. The germline CDR1 and CDR2 sequences are SGDLS and YYNGEE. The DNA of the CDR3 is TGTGCCAGCACCCCGATCGTATCCCATGAGCAGTTCTTC. Translated: CASTPIVSHEQFF.

This clonotype was counted ten times or more. V usage is TRBV5-5 and J usage is TRBJ1-3; 9 bases map to TRBD1. This CDR3 contains 17 residues. Unmatched junction bases numbered 8, after V lost 4 bases and J lost 0 bases. Germline V gene data show CDR1 as SGHKS and CDR2 as YYEKEE (reference sequence). The CDR3 here is CASSARTGAFSGNTIYF. CDR3 coding DNA: TGTGCCAGCAGCGCCCGGACAGGGGCCTTCTCTGGAAACACCATATATTTT.

The sample holds many counts of this clonotype. The V and J genes are TRBV24-1 and TRBJ2-5; D ambiguous. Germline values: CDR1 KGHDR, CDR2 SFDVKD. V lost 9 bases and J lost 2, with 12 bases in between. This CDR3 is 13 amino acids long. CDR3 DNA sequence: TGTGCCACCTTCGACCCTCGGCAAGAGACCCAGTACTTC. This sequence encodes CATFDPRQETQYF.

This clonotype was counted only a few times. V is TRBV2 and J is TRBJ1-4; possibly TRBD1 for D (5 bases). Looked up from germline, CDR1 is SNHLY and CDR2 is FYNNEI. The CDR3 contains 14 residues. Trimming pared 6 bases from V and 6 bases from J, leaving 14 bases between. CDR3 DNA: TGTGCCAGCAGCTCGGGGGGGGTTTATGAAAAACTGTTTTTT. This translates into CASSSGGVYEKLFF.

The chain employs TRBV24-1 and TRBJ2-5; D is possibly TRBD1 or TRBD2 (5 bases each). This CDR3 has 15 amino acids. CDR1 KGHDR and CDR2 SFDVKD come from the germline V gene. The ends were cut back, 4 bases at V and 4 bases at J, with 15 bases in the middle. This CDR3 reads CATSDLGTSRETQYF. CDR3 DNA: TGTGCCACCAGTGACCTTGGGACCTCTAGAGAGACCCAGTACTTC.

This clonotype showed up many times. V usage is TRBV3-1 and J usage is TRBJ2-2; the match to TRBD2 covers 9 bases. The CDR3 runs to 14 residues. Germline V CDR1 and CDR2: LGHDT, YNNKEL (reference sequence). V trimming: 10 bases; J trimming: 2 bases; junction bases outside the gene matches: 5. The CDR3 nucleotides read TGTGCCACGCGGGGGGGTTTTAACACCGGGGAGCTGTTTTTT. Translating gives CATRGGFNTGELFF.

This clonotype has more than one count but fewer than ten. The gene calls are TRBV3-1 and TRBJ2-2; 9 bases match TRBD2. The CDR3 extends over 16 amino acids. V lost 0 bases and J lost 2; bases outside the gene matches: 1. Per the germline V gene, CDR1 is LGHDT and CDR2 is YNNKEL (reference sequence). The CDR3 DNA is TGTGCCAGCAGCCAAGAACTAGCGGGCAACACCGGGGAGCTGTTTTTT. This encodes CASSQELAGNTGELFF.

This clonotype was counted many times. This chain connects TRBV12-3 or TRBV12-4 to TRBJ2-7, with TRBD1 as a possible D gene (6 bases). Deletions cut 8 bases from V and 1 base from J, with 9 bases between. The CDR3 covers 12 residues. The CDR3 here is CASQDRSYEQYF. In DNA form, the CDR3 reads TGTGCCAGCCAGGACAGATCCTACGAGCAGTACTTC.

The chain is built from TRBV25-1 and TRBJ2-1, with D unresolved. With 2 bases removed from V and 8 bases from J, the gap between germline ends came to 13 bases. CDR3 size: 14 residues. Germline V CDR1 and CDR2: MGHDK, SYGVNS. This CDR3 is CASSEEWDGDEQFF. CDR3 bases: TGTGCCAGCAGTGAAGAATGGGATGGCGATGAGCAGTTCTTC.

On this clonotype itself: A read error may account for a junction end that differs from germline. This sequence joins TRBV5-1 and TRBJ2-1; D is unclear. This CDR3 comprises 16 residues. Germline V gene sequence: CDR1 SGHRS, CDR2 YFSETQ. The CDR3: CASRPSVPGSYNQQFF. In DNA, the CDR3 is TGCGCCAGCAGGCCGTCGGTCCCAGGCTCCTACAATCAGCAGTTCTTC.

This clonotype was observed at least ten times. V usage is TRBV12-3 or TRBV12-4 and J usage is TRBJ1-5; tentatively, D is TRBD1 (6 bases). CDR3 size: 15 residues. Deletions cut 4 bases from V and 5 bases from J, with 15 bases between. The CDR3 spells CASSSGRGLHQPQHF. The DNA of the CDR3 is TGTGCCAGCAGTTCAGGCAGGGGCCTCCATCAGCCCCAGCATTTT.

This clonotype came up many times. DNA of the CDR3: TGTGCCACCAGCCCCGGGAGTTTTGAGCAGTTCTTC. It encodes CATSPGSFEQFF. J is TRBJ2-1 and V is TRBV24-1; TRBD2 might be the D (6 bases). Germline-derived CDR1 and CDR2 are KGHDR and SFDVKD. There are 12 residues in the CDR3. V dropped 7 bases and J dropped 9 bases, with 12 bases sitting between them.

This clonotype was detected a few times. The J gene is TRBJ2-7, the V gene TRBV24-1; D not certain. Germline V CDR1 and CDR2: KGHDR, SFDVKD. This CDR3 is built from 11 residues. V lost 7 bases to trimming and J lost 6 bases, with 9 bases between them. As DNA, the CDR3 is TGTGCCACCAGCCTCCATGGCGAGCAGTACTTC. Encoded protein: CATSLHGEQYF.

This clonotype was recorded a few times. This chain uses TRBV20-1 with TRBJ2-7; D is possibly TRBD2 (5 bases). The ends were cut back, 3 bases at V and 0 bases at J, with 12 bases in the middle. The length of the CDR3 is 14 residues. Germline V gene data show CDR1 as DFQATT and CDR2 as SNEGSKA (reference sequence). DNA for the CDR3: TGCAGTGCTAGTCCGGACTTCAGCTCCTACGAGCAGTACTTC. This codes for CSASPDFSSYEQYF.

This clonotype was seen at least ten times. The chain couples TRBV3-1 to TRBJ1-2; D is uncertain. CDR3 length: 14 amino acids. Germline CDR1 LGHDT, CDR2 YNNKEL (reference sequence). The ends were cut back, 1 base at V and 4 bases at J, with 10 bases in the middle. The CDR3 loop reads CASSQVGTSYGYTF. The CDR3 bases are TGTGCCAGCAGCCAAGTTGGCACTTCCTATGGCTACACCTTC.

This clonotype appeared many times. The CDR3 DNA sequence: TGTGCCAGCAGTTTACACGGGGGGGCAGAGACCCAGTACTTC. Amino acid sequence: CASSLHGGAETQYF. The rearrangement uses TRBV28 and TRBJ2-5; 8 positions match TRBD2. From germline, CDR1 is MDHEN and CDR2 SYDVKM. CDR3 length: 14 residues. V dropped 2 bases and J dropped 4; count of bases not matched to a gene: 3.

The rearrangement joins TRBV12-3 or TRBV12-4 to TRBJ1-2, with 7 bases matching TRBD1. With V trimmed by 6 bases and J by 3 bases, 7 bases remained unmatched. The CDR3 contains 14 residues. CDR3 nucleotides: TGTGCCAGCAGACGACAGGGTTCTGACTATGGCTACACCTTC. This sequence encodes CASRRQGSDYGYTF.

This clonotype was recorded a few times. V gene TRBV29-1 combines with J gene TRBJ2-7, with 8 positions matching TRBD1. There are 14 residues in the CDR3. The ends lost 3 bases at V and 5 bases at J; junction bases unmatched: 9. CDR1 is SQVTM and CDR2 is ANQGSEA in the germline V gene. CDR3 in amino acids: CSVDPGQGSNEQYF. The CDR3 coding sequence is TGCAGCGTTGACCCCGGACAGGGCAGCAACGAGCAGTACTTC.

This clonotype was picked up many times. The chain recombines TRBV12-3 or TRBV12-4 with TRBJ1-6, with unresolved D. V was pared by 5 bases and J by 7 bases, with 12 bases between. The CDR3 length is 14 residues. The CDR3 is CASSPSSRNSPLHF. The CDR3, as DNA: TGTGCCAGCAGTCCGAGCAGCAGGAATTCACCCCTCCACTTT.